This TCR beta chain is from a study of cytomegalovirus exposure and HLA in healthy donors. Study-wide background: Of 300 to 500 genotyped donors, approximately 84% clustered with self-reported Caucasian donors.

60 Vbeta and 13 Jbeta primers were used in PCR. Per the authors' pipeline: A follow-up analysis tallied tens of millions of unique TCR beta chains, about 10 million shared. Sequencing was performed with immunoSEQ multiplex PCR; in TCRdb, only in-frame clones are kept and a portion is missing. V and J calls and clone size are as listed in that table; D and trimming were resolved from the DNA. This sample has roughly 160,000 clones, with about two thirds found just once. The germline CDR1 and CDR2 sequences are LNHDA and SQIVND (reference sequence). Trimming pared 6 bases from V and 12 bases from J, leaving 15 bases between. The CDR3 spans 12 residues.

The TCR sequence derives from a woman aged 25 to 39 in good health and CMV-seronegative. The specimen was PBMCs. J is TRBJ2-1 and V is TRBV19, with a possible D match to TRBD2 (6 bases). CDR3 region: CASRIPGGGQFF. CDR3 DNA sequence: TGTGCCAGTAGAATTCCCGGGGGTGGGCAGTTCTTC. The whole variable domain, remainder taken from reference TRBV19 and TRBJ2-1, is DGGITQSPKYLFRKEGQNVTLSCEQNLNHDAMYWYRQDPGQGLRLIYYSQIVNDFQKGDIAEGYSVSREKKESFPLTVTSAQKNPTAFYLCASRIPGGGQFFGPGTRLTVL.